The next 32 T cell receptor beta chains were all read from a single sample in a study of T cell responses to AZD1222 COVID-19 vaccine. Data came from immunoSEQ multiplex PCR; TCRdb stores just in-frame clones and leaves some out. The sample includes about 120,000 clones, roughly 90% of them seen just once. The sequences come from peripheral blood, collected on day 0 of AZD1222 vaccination. These receptors all come from an adult in good health.

The chain combines TRBV19 with TRBJ1-4, with D possibly TRBD1 on 5 matching bases. This CDR3 contains 11 residues. Germline-derived CDR1 and CDR2 are LNHDA and SQIVND (reference sequence). The DNA for the CDR3 is TGTGCAACTGATTTGGGGGGAAAACTGTTTTTT. Translation: CATDLGGKLFF.

The chain has TRBV6-1 and TRBJ2-6, with 7 bases identical to TRBD1. The CDR3 is 17 residues long. J was trimmed by 0 bases and V by 3 bases; bases with no gene match: 5. The germline gives CDR1 MNHNS, CDR2 SASEGT. CDR3 in amino acids: CASSDGQVFSGANVLTF. The CDR3 DNA follows: TGTGCCAGCAGTGATGGACAGGTGTTCTCTGGGGCCAACGTCCTGACTTTC.

This clone was observed a single time. The chain carries TRBV19 and TRBJ1-5; possible D gene TRBD1, 5 bases. This CDR3 is 17 amino acids long. With 3 bases removed from V and 2 bases from J, the gap between germline ends came to 17 bases. The germline V gene encodes CDR1 LNHDA and CDR2 SQIVND (reference sequence). The CDR3 reads CASSIGGALGGNQPQHF. In DNA, the CDR3 is TGTGCCAGTAGTATTGGAGGGGCCCTCGGGGGCAATCAGCCCCAGCATTTT.

The gene calls are TRBV7-2 and TRBJ1-6; TRBD1 agrees at 7 bases. The germline V gene encodes CDR1 SGHTA and CDR2 FQGNSA. Trimming took 4 bases from V and 14 from J; bases not matched to a gene: 20. The CDR3 length is 17 residues. As DNA, the CDR3 is TGTGCCAGCAGCTCCCTCGGGACAGCGGGTCTTAGGTGGACCCTCCACTTT. Encoded protein: CASSSLGTAGLRWTLHF.

This sequence joins TRBV18 and TRBJ1-1; a weak D match, TRBD1 (5 bases). The length of the CDR3 is 18 residues. Between the trimmed V and J ends, which lost 6 bases and 2 bases, there was a span of 25 bases. Germline-derived CDR1 and CDR2 are KGHSH and LQKENI. This CDR3 is CASSTLPGPPTVNTEAFF. CDR3 coding DNA: TGTGCCAGCTCCACCCTACCGGGACCCCCCACCGTCAACACTGAAGCTTTCTTT.

A few counts support this clone. This chain links TRBV7-2 with TRBJ2-5, with TRBD2 identical over 10 bases. The CDR3 covers 16 residues. Germline CDR1 SGHTA, CDR2 FQGNSA. Trimming at V came to 3 bases and at J to 5 bases, leaving 9 bases not matched to a gene. As DNA, the CDR3 is TGTGCCAGCAGCTTCGGACTAGCGGAGGGCGAGGAGACCCAGTACTTC. Residues: CASSFGLAEGEETQYF.

The chain has TRBV11-3 and TRBJ2-7, with D perhaps being TRBD1 or TRBD2 (5 bases each). V lost 1 base to trimming and J lost 2 bases, with 12 bases between them. The germline CDR1 and CDR2 sequences are SGHNT and YENEEA. CDR3 length equals 15 residues. The CDR3 sequence is CASSLGGVGAYEQYF. The CDR3 DNA reads TGTGCCAGCAGCTTAGGAGGGGTAGGAGCCTACGAGCAGTACTTC.

The genes are TRBV28 and TRBJ2-7, with 11 positions matching TRBD1. The CDR3 extends over 14 amino acids. V shed 6 bases, J shed 4 bases, and the junction held 5 bases outside the gene matches. Germline V gene lookup returns CDR1 MDHEN and CDR2 SYDVKM. This CDR3 is CASRGQGGLYEQYF. CDR3 DNA sequence: TGTGCCAGCAGGGGACAGGGGGGTCTGTACGAGCAGTACTTC.

The rearrangement links TRBV3-1 (or the pseudogene TRBV3-2) to TRBJ1-2, with D possibly being TRBD1 (5 bases). This CDR3 region has 14 residues. V gave up 3 bases and J gave up 4 bases, with 12 bases separating them. Per the germline V gene, CDR1 is LGHDT and CDR2 is YNNKEL (reference sequence). Here the CDR3 reads CASSQGTAFYGYTF. The CDR3 coding sequence is TGTGCCAGCAGCCAGGGGACGGCTTTCTATGGCTACACCTTC.

This clone was detected only once. V and J are TRBV20-1 and TRBJ1-1; D is unresolved. V shed 3 bases and J shed 4 bases, with 9 bases lying between them. This CDR3 comprises 12 residues. Per germline, CDR1 DFQATT and CDR2 SNEGSKA (reference sequence). The CDR3 DNA reads TGCAGTGCTAGTCGGGCCCGCACTGAAGCTTTCTTT. As protein: CSASRARTEAFF.

This chain joins TRBV9 and TRBJ2-5; 11 bases match TRBD1. Germline V lookup: CDR1 SGDLS, CDR2 YYNGEE. Trimming cost V 4 bases and J 5 bases; bases outside gene matches: 7. The CDR3 sequence is 15 residues long. The CDR3 loop is CASSPWTGGLETQYF. The CDR3 DNA is TGTGCCAGCAGCCCCTGGACAGGGGGCTTGGAGACCCAGTACTTC.

This clone was detected only a few times. One end of the junction fails to match germline, which may point to a read error. V and J are TRBV3-1 (or the pseudogene TRBV3-2) and TRBJ2-2; no firm D call. The germline gives CDR1 LGHDT, CDR2 YNNKEL (reference sequence). The CDR3 loop spans 16 amino acids. The CDR3 sequence is CASSQGPTRVTGELFF. CDR3 bases: TGTGCCAGCAGTCAAGGACCCACACGAGTCACCGGGGAGCTGTTTTTT.

CDR3 region: CASSQEVTSGGSPNTGELFF. CDR3 DNA: TGTGCCAGCAGCCAAGAGGTGACTAGCGGGGGATCCCCGAACACCGGGGAGCTGTTTTTT. This chain links TRBV4-2 with TRBJ2-2; TRBD2 matches 12 bases. Germline-derived CDR1 and CDR2 are LGHNA and YNFKEQ. The J segment lost 0 bases and the V segment lost 0 bases, leaving 8 bases of the junction unmatched. The length of the CDR3 is 20 residues.

V gene TRBV6-2 or TRBV6-3 combines with J gene TRBJ1-2; tentatively, D is TRBD1 (6 bases). The V gene's germline CDR1 is MNHEY and CDR2 SVGEGT. Trimming cost V 2 bases and J 2 bases, with 12 bases left between them. The CDR3 is 15 amino acids. CDR3 loop: CASSYKGQLNYGYTF. Here the CDR3 DNA reads TGTGCCAGCAGTTACAAGGGACAACTAAACTATGGCTACACCTTC.

This chain uses TRBV7-8 with TRBJ1-4; TRBD1 matches at 7 bases. The CDR3 runs to 16 residues. Germline-derived CDR1 and CDR2 are SGHVS and FQNEAQ. J lost 4 bases, V lost 0 bases, and 5 bases had no gene match. Written as DNA, the CDR3 is TGTGCCAGCAGCTTAGCGGAGGCAGGGGGTAATGAAAAACTGTTTTTT. Protein product: CASSLAEAGGNEKLFF. Variable domain in full (rest from reference TRBV7-8 and TRBJ1-4): GAGVSQSPRYKVAKRGQDVALRCDPISGHVSLFWYQQALGQGPEFLTYFQNEAQLDKSGLPSDRFFAERPEGSVSTLKIQRTQQEDSAVYLCASSLAEAGGNEKLFFGSGTQLSVL.

The V and J genes are TRBV4-3 and TRBJ1-4; D is perhaps TRBD1 (6 bases). The V end lost 0 bases, the J end lost 1 base, and 15 bases lay between the germline ends. The germline CDR1 and CDR2 sequences are LGHNA and YSLEER. The CDR3 totals 18 residues. This CDR3 is CASSQDYKGGGTNEKLFF. The CDR3 DNA sequence: TGCGCCAGCAGCCAAGATTACAAGGGAGGGGGAACTAATGAAAAACTGTTTTTT.

The chain links TRBV6-5 to TRBJ1-3; D call uncertain. Per germline, CDR1 MNHEY and CDR2 SVGAGI. Trimming pared 6 bases from V and 2 bases from J, leaving 11 bases between. This CDR3 is 14 amino acids long. For the CDR3, the DNA is TGTGCCAGCAGAACAGAGTTCGCTGGAAACACCATATATTTT. Its translation is CASRTEFAGNTIYF.

The table lists this clone with a count of one. CDR3 residues: CASSLAQGQGGIQYF. CDR3 in DNA: TGTGCCAGCAGCTTAGCGCAGGGCCAGGGAGGCATTCAGTACTTC. The chain links TRBV7-2 to TRBJ2-4, with D possibly TRBD2 on 6 matching bases. In germline, CDR1 is SGHTA, CDR2 FQGNSA. Trimming shortened V by 0 bases and J by 9 bases, and 15 bases separated the two germline ends. The CDR3 covers 15 residues.

The chain carries TRBV30 and TRBJ1-5, with a weak D call TRBD1 (6 bases). Looked up from germline, CDR1 is GTSNPN and CDR2 is SVGIG (reference sequence). V shed 1 base and J shed 5 bases, with 12 bases lying between them. The CDR3 spans 14 residues. CDR3 nucleotides: TGTGCCTGGAGTGCCGGGGGGGGCTATCAGCCCCAGCATTTT. Translating it yields CAWSAGGGYQPQHF. Full variable domain (outside the CDR3, taken from reference TRBV30 and TRBJ1-5): SQTIHQWPATLVQPVGSPLSLECTVEGTSNPNLYWYRQAAGRGLQLLFYSVGIGQISSEVPQNLSASRPQDRQFILSSKKLLLSDSGFYLCAWSAGGGYQPQHFGDGTRLSIL.

In DNA, the CDR3 is TGTGCCAGCAGCGTAGAATTGGCCTCTGGAAACACCATATATTTT. Translation: CASSVELASGNTIYF. The chain carries TRBV9 and TRBJ1-3; D is unclear. The germline V gene has CDR1 SGDLS and CDR2 YYNGEE. The CDR3 is made up of 15 amino acids. V was clipped by 0 bases and J by 0 bases, with 7 bases between them.

The count of this clone is one. V gene TRBV21-1 combines with J gene TRBJ1-1. TRBV21-1 is annotated as a pseudogene. The CDR3 consists of 17 residues. CDR3 in amino acids: CASSKGGGGGPNTEAFF. CDR3 DNA: TGTGCCAGCAGCAAAGGAGGGGGAGGGGGCCCAAACACTGAAGCTTTCTTT.

The chain carries TRBV5-5 and TRBJ1-5, with a possible D match to TRBD1 (5 bases). The V gene's germline CDR1 is SGHKS and CDR2 YYEKEE (reference sequence). The CDR3 has 14 residues. Trimming took 0 bases from V and 5 from J, leaving 9 bases between them. CDR3 sequence (DNA): TGTGCCAGCAGCTTGGCAGGGCCCCATCAGCCCCAGCATTTT. This translates into CASSLAGPHQPQHF.

The CDR3 spells CASSYERGRDEQFF. DNA of the CDR3: TGTGCCAGCAGTTACGAGCGGGGTAGGGATGAGCAGTTCTTC. The gene calls are TRBV6-5 and TRBJ2-1, with 7 positions matching TRBD2. Germline trimming cut 2 bases from V and 8 bases from J; bases unmatched to any gene: 6. In germline, CDR1 is MNHEY, CDR2 SVGAGI. There are 14 residues in the CDR3.

This chain joins TRBV7-2 and TRBJ1-2; 7 nucleotides align to TRBD1. The trim removed 9 bases at V and 7 bases at J, leaving 8 bases unmatched. Germline lookup yields CDR1 SGHTA and CDR2 FQGNSA. The CDR3 has 12 amino acids. The DNA of the CDR3 is TGTGCCAGAAAAGGGGGCCAAGGTGGCTACACCTTC. It codes for CARKGGQGGYTF.

The chain employs TRBV9 and TRBJ1-1; 8 bases line up with TRBD1. The CDR3 length is 14 residues. V shed 4 bases and J 7 bases; nucleotides not matched to a gene: 9. Germline V gene lookup returns CDR1 SGDLS and CDR2 YYNGEE. CDR3: CASSLGQGADEAFF. CDR3 DNA: TGTGCCAGCAGCCTGGGGCAGGGGGCTGATGAAGCTTTCTTT.

The chain combines TRBV9 with TRBJ2-1; a possible D gene is TRBD2 (6 bases). V was clipped by 3 bases and J by 5 bases, with 12 bases between them. In germline, CDR1 is SGDLS, CDR2 YYNGEE. The CDR3 runs 14 residues. The CDR3 DNA sequence: TGTGCCAGCAGCGGGGGACTCTTGAACAATGAGCAGTTCTTC. Its protein is CASSGGLLNNEQFF.

The gene calls are TRBV6-7 and TRBJ1-4, with D possibly TRBD1 on 5 matching bases. TRBV6-7 counts as an open reading frame of uncertain function. Trimming removed 2 bases from V and 3 bases from J, with 25 bases in between. This CDR3 is 20 amino acids long. CDR3 loop: CASSYGAGPQVKGPNEKLFF. DNA of the CDR3: TGTGCCAGCAGTTACGGGGCTGGGCCTCAAGTAAAGGGTCCTAATGAAAAACTGTTTTTT.

This rearrangement joins TRBV6-5 to TRBJ1-1; the match to TRBD1 covers 9 bases. Per the germline V gene, CDR1 is MNHEY and CDR2 is SVGAGI. Trimming took 5 bases from V and 5 from J; bases not matched to a gene: 3. The CDR3 is 13 residues long. CDR3 protein: CASSTGGWTEAFF. DNA of the CDR3: TGTGCCAGCAGTACAGGGGGCTGGACTGAAGCTTTCTTT.

CDR3 nucleotides: TGTGCCAGCAGCTTTCCGGCAGGTGGAAACTATGGCTACACCTTC. It translates to CASSFPAGGNYGYTF. The genes are TRBV7-9 and TRBJ1-2; D unclear. With 3 bases removed from V and 2 bases from J, the gap between germline ends came to 13 bases. The CDR3 loop spans 15 amino acids. Germline CDR1 reads SEHNR; CDR2 reads FQNEAQ (reference sequence).

This clone was counted a single time. The chain carries TRBV5-8 and TRBJ1-4; 8 bases match TRBD1. CDR1 and CDR2 (germline): SGHTS, YDEGEE. With 4 bases clipped from V and 1 base from J, the junction kept 9 bases outside the gene matches. The CDR3 contains 17 residues. The CDR3 DNA reads as TGTGCCAGCAGCCAGATGACAGGGGACCTAACTAATGAAAAACTGTTTTTT. Translated: CASSQMTGDLTNEKLFF.

The V gene is TRBV5-5, the J gene TRBJ1-2; the D gene is possibly TRBD1 (5 bases). The CDR3 consists of 15 residues. The V end was cut by 2 bases, the J end by 3 bases, with 14 bases between. In germline, CDR1 is SGHKS, CDR2 YYEKEE (reference sequence). CDR3 region: CASSLSAGPDYGYTF. The CDR3 DNA is TGTGCCAGCAGCTTAAGCGCAGGGCCGGACTATGGCTACACCTTC. The full variable domain, rest sourced from reference TRBV5-5 and TRBJ1-2, is DAGVTQSPTHLIKTRGQQVTLRCSPISGHKSVSWYQQVLGQGPQFIFQYYEKEERGRGNFPDRFSARQFPNYSSELNVNALLLGDSALYLCASSLSAGPDYGYTFGSGTRLTVV.

This rearrangement joins TRBV5-1 to TRBJ1-4; 9 bases map to TRBD1. The germline V gene encodes CDR1 SGHRS and CDR2 YFSETQ. The CDR3 totals 14 residues. After removal of 0 bases from V and 7 bases from J, the junction contained 1 base not matched to a gene. Here the CDR3 reads CASSLAGQGEKLFF. The CDR3 DNA reads as TGCGCCAGCAGCTTGGCGGGACAGGGTGAAAAACTGTTTTTT.